Below, 22 T cell receptor beta chains from the same sample are listed, as sequenced in a study of CD8+ T cells in alopecia areata. Sequencing relied on a cDNA template that was reverse transcribed from extracted RNA. Assay used: immunoSEQ multiplex PCR; TCRdb lists only in-frame clones, some missing. Of roughly 140,000 clones in the sample, less than 65% were seen once. The sample consisted of CD8+ T cells sorted from blood. Every receptor here comes from a human donor in good health.

The chain uses TRBV2 and TRBJ2-1; 8 bases match TRBD2. Germline V CDR1 and CDR2: SNHLY, FYNNEI. The CDR3 is made up of 16 amino acids. After removal of 2 bases from V and 6 bases from J, the junction contained 9 bases not matched to a gene. The CDR3 here is CASSESTAGVFNEQFF. CDR3 bases: TGTGCCAGCAGTGAAAGTACAGCGGGAGTCTTCAATGAGCAGTTCTTC.

V gene TRBV6-4 combines with J gene TRBJ2-1; 7 bases map to TRBD2. The CDR3 spans 13 residues. The germline V gene has CDR1 MRHNA and CDR2 SNTAGT. The V segment lost 5 bases and the J segment 5 bases; nucleotides outside the gene matches: 3. Written as DNA, the CDR3 is TGTGCCAGCAGTAGGACTAGTGACAATGAGCAGTTCTTC. The encoded protein is CASSRTSDNEQFF.

The CDR3 DNA reads TGCGCCAGCAGCTCGGGACAGGGCAGTACAGATACGCAGTATTTT. The encoded protein is CASSSGQGSTDTQYF. This chain uses TRBV5-1 with TRBJ2-3, with 9 bases matching TRBD1. V lost 3 bases, J lost 3 bases, and 5 bases stayed unmatched. The CDR3 length is 15 residues. Per the germline V gene, CDR1 is SGHRS and CDR2 is YFSETQ.

DNA of the CDR3: TGTGCCAGCGCAGCCGGCACTGAAGCTTTCTTT. This codes for CASAAGTEAFF. This sequence joins TRBV27 and TRBJ1-1; unclear D gene. The CDR3 contains 11 residues. The germline V gene encodes CDR1 MNHEY and CDR2 SMNVEV (reference sequence). Trimming left V 8 bases short and J 4 bases short, with 8 bases between.

The CDR3 DNA sequence: TGTGCCAGCTCTACTGAGGGACACCCGAACACCGGGGAGCTGTTTTTT. Translated: CASSTEGHPNTGELFF. V is TRBV18 and J is TRBJ2-2; tentatively, D is TRBD1 (6 bases). The V gene's germline CDR1 is KGHSH and CDR2 LQKENI. The CDR3 runs to 16 residues. Trimming took 6 bases from V and 0 from J, leaving 14 bases between them.

The table lists this clone with a few counts. This chain uses TRBV30 with TRBJ1-1; no firm D call. This CDR3 comprises 13 residues. V shed 3 bases and J shed 2 bases, with 10 bases lying between them. Germline CDR1 and CDR2: GTSNPN and SVGIG (reference sequence). This CDR3 is CAWSLSHNTEAFF. The CDR3, as DNA: TGTGCCTGGAGCCTTAGCCACAACACTGAAGCTTTCTTT.

This rearrangement joins TRBV11-3 to TRBJ2-3, with D possibly TRBD1 on 6 matching bases. Trimming removed 5 bases from V and 11 bases from J, with 11 bases in between. The CDR3 totals 11 residues. Per germline, CDR1 SGHNT and CDR2 YENEEA. In nucleotides, the CDR3 is TGTGCCAGCAGCCTCGCCAGGGGGCAGTATTTT. Translated: CASSLARGQYF.

This chain joins TRBV7-8 and TRBJ1-5; D is undetermined. Germline CDR1 and CDR2: SGHVS and FQNEAQ. This CDR3 is 14 amino acids long. The ends were cut back, 1 base at V and 10 bases at J, with 14 bases in the middle. CDR3 bases: TGTGCCAGCAGCTTAGACCCGGCGGGCTTTCCCCAGCATTTT. Translating it yields CASSLDPAGFPQHF.

The genes are TRBV25-1 and TRBJ2-1, with 10 nucleotides matching TRBD2. Losses at the gene ends were 4 bases for V and 6 bases for J; bases not matched to a gene: 12. CDR3 length: 17 residues. Germline lookup yields CDR1 MGHDK and CDR2 SYGVNS. Here the CDR3 reads CASSGQGSGRDPNEQFF. In DNA, the CDR3 is TGTGCCAGCAGTGGCCAGGGGAGCGGGAGGGACCCCAATGAGCAGTTCTTC.

This chain connects TRBV15 to TRBJ2-2; weak D call: TRBD1 (6 bases). The CDR3 spans 14 residues. V dropped 5 bases and J dropped 1 base, with 8 bases sitting between them. The germline V gene has CDR1 LNHNV and CDR2 YYDKDF (reference sequence). DNA for the CDR3: TGTGCCACCAGCTCGGGACAGAACACCGGGGAGCTGTTTTTT. Its translation: CATSSGQNTGELFF.

This chain links TRBV19 with TRBJ2-6, with D unresolved. V was pared by 1 base and J by 4 bases, with 5 bases between. Per the germline V gene, CDR1 is LNHDA and CDR2 is SQIVND (reference sequence). The length of the CDR3 is 14 residues. CDR3 coding DNA: TGTGCCAGTAGTATAGTTTTAGGGGCCAACGTCCTGACTTTC. Translation: CASSIVLGANVLTF.

This clone was recorded at least ten times. The chain employs TRBV5-1 and TRBJ1-1, with D unresolved. Germline V gene sequence: CDR1 SGHRS, CDR2 YFSETQ. The germline V and J ends were trimmed by 0 bases and 4 bases, with 7 bases remaining between them. This CDR3 spans 13 amino acids. As DNA, the CDR3 is TGCGCCAGCAGCTTGGGTCAGGTCACTGAAGCTTTCTTT. Translated, it gives CASSLGQVTEAFF. Based on the CDR3 plus reference TRBV5-1 and TRBJ1-1, the full variable domain is KAGVTQTPRYLIKTRGQQVTLSCSPISGHRSVSWYQQTPGQGLQFLFEYFSETQRNKGNFPGRFSGRQFSNSRSEMNVSTLELGDSALYLCASSLGQVTEAFFGQGTRLTVV.

CDR3 DNA: TGTGCCAGCAGCCCTGGACAGCTCCTAGGCTACACCTTC. Translated, it gives CASSPGQLLGYTF. V is TRBV7-9 and J is TRBJ1-2; D may be TRBD1 (6 bases). The germline V gene encodes CDR1 SEHNR and CDR2 FQNEAQ (reference sequence). Trimming cost V 5 bases and J 8 bases, with 15 bases left between them. The CDR3 covers 13 residues. The full variable domain, with the rest looked up from reference TRBV7-9 and TRBJ1-2, is DTGVSQNPRHKITKRGQNVTFRCDPISEHNRLYWYRQTLGQGPEFLTYFQNEAQLEKSRLLSDRFSAERPKGSFSTLEIQRTEQGDSAMYLCASSPGQLLGYTFGSGTRLTVV.

The chain carries TRBV28 and TRBJ2-3, with D unclear. CDR1 MDHEN and CDR2 SYDVKM come from the germline V gene. Trimming shortened V by 3 bases and J by 0 bases, and 7 bases separated the two germline ends. The CDR3 has 14 amino acids. The CDR3 bases are TGTGCCAGCAGTTTGGCCGACAGCACAGATACGCAGTATTTT. It translates to CASSLADSTDTQYF. The whole variable domain, remainder taken from reference TRBV28 and TRBJ2-3, is DVKVTQSSRYLVKRTGEKVFLECVQDMDHENMFWYRQDPGLGLRLIYFSYDVKMKEKGDIPEGYSVSREKKERFSLILESASTNQTSMYLCASSLADSTDTQYFGPGTRLTVL.

This chain links TRBV20-1 with TRBJ2-7; D gene uncertain. CDR1 is DFQATT, CDR2 SNEGSKA, per germline (reference sequence). Trimming removed 6 bases at V and 3 bases at J, with 9 bases between. CDR3 length equals 11 residues. This CDR3 is CSAEILYEQYF. The CDR3 region has the DNA TGCAGTGCCGAGATACTCTACGAGCAGTACTTC.

The chain joins TRBV7-9 to TRBJ1-2; 8 nucleotides align to TRBD1. Germline V gene sequence: CDR1 SEHNR, CDR2 FQNEAQ (reference sequence). This CDR3 has 15 residues. V was clipped by 1 base and J by 8 bases; unmatched bases: 9. CDR3 coding DNA: TGTGCCAGCAGCTTAGAGTCGACAGGGGCTTACGGCTACACCTTC. It yields the protein CASSLESTGAYGYTF.

The CDR3 loop reads CASSLGDWAAYGYTF. CDR3 sequence (DNA): TGTGCCAGCAGCCTAGGCGACTGGGCCGCCTATGGCTACACCTTC. The rearrangement uses TRBV25-1 and TRBJ1-2; the D is unclear. CDR3 size: 15 residues. Trimming shortened V by 6 bases and J by 4 bases, and 18 bases separated the two germline ends. CDR1 is MGHDK and CDR2 is SYGVNS in the germline V gene.

This chain links TRBV29-1 with TRBJ1-5, with D possibly TRBD1 on 6 matching bases. The V end lost 6 bases, the J end lost 0 bases, and 12 bases lay between the germline ends. The germline V gene encodes CDR1 SQVTM and CDR2 ANQGSEA. This CDR3 is 14 amino acids long. As DNA, the CDR3 is TGCAGCGTAAGGACAGCCGATAGCAATCAGCCCCAGCATTTT. Translation gives CSVRTADSNQPQHF. The whole variable domain, remainder taken from reference TRBV29-1 and TRBJ1-5, is SAVISQKPSRDICQRGTSLTIQCQVDSQVTMMFWYRQQPGQSLTLIATANQGSEATYESGFVIDKFPISRPNLTFSTLTVSNMSPEDSSIYLCSVRTADSNQPQHFGDGTRLSIL.

CDR3 amino acids: CASSLAINNEQFF. The DNA of the CDR3 is TGTGCCAGCAGCTTAGCTATAAACAATGAGCAGTTCTTC. The chain carries TRBV7-6 and TRBJ2-1; no definite D call. The V end lost 0 bases, the J end lost 5 bases, and 5 bases lay between the germline ends. Germline V lookup: CDR1 SGHVS, CDR2 FNYEAQ. This CDR3 spans 13 amino acids.

This clone was counted only a few times. Written as DNA, the CDR3 is TGCAGCGTTCTCGATGGGGACAATGAGCAGTTCTTC. Its translation: CSVLDGDNEQFF. J is TRBJ2-1 and V is TRBV29-1; D ambiguous. The CDR3 is 12 amino acids. Germline loops: CDR1 SQVTM, CDR2 ANQGSEA. V shed 5 bases and J shed 5 bases, with 10 bases lying between them.

This clone appeared a single time. This chain links TRBV5-6 with TRBJ2-1; maybe TRBD2 (6 bases). V lost 1 base, J lost 4 bases, and 12 bases lay in between. The germline gives CDR1 SGHDT, CDR2 YYEEEE. The CDR3 runs to 15 residues. Written as DNA, the CDR3 is TGTGCCAGCAGCTTGCCTAGCGACAATTACAATGAGCAGTTCTTC. Translated: CASSLPSDNYNEQFF.

The chain is built from TRBV29-1 and TRBJ1-1; the match to TRBD1 covers 8 bases. Germline V gene data show CDR1 as SQVTM and CDR2 as ANQGSEA. V shed 4 bases, J shed 2 bases, and the junction held 6 bases outside the gene matches. CDR3 length equals 14 residues. CDR3 sequence: CSVAGQGLNTEAFF. CDR3 coding DNA: TGCAGCGTTGCCGGACAGGGCCTCAACACTGAAGCTTTCTTT.